A selection of T cell receptor beta chains follows, all from one sample in a study of shared T cell receptors in the human thymus. Clones were sequenced by immunoSEQ multiplex PCR, and TCRdb holds only the in-frame ones, with some missing. Of some 660,000 clones listed, more than 75% were seen once; the top ten hold over 0.008%. The data also belong to a second study, concerning human thymus T cells.

Source material: thymocytes. The receptors originated from a boy in the first two years of life with a congenital heart defect. Both conserved end residues are part of each CDR3. D genes are given only for firm matches. The size field is filled for only some rows; it gives once, few, many or a size class.

clone_size,d_call,j_call,v_call,cdr3_nt,cdr3_aa
.,TRBD1,TRBJ2-2,TRBV10-1,TGCGCCAGCAGTTCCGACAGGGCCGGCACCGGGGAGCTGTTTTTT,CASSSDRAGTGELFF
once,TRBD1,TRBJ1-6,TRBV5-8,TGTGCCAGCAGCTTGGAGGGGACAGGACGGAGCTCCTATAATTCACCCCTCCACTTT,CASSLEGTGRSSYNSPLHF
.,TRBD1,TRBJ1-2,TRBV11-2,TGTGCCAGCAGCATATCCTTCGGGACAGGACCTAAGAACTATGGCTACACCTTC,CASSISFGTGPKNYGYTF
.,.,TRBJ2-4,TRBV2,TGTGCCAGCCGACAGACTGTGGACCGCATAGTCTTC,CASRQTVDRIVF
.,TRBD2,TRBJ2-7,TRBV7-2,TGTGCCAGCAGCTTCGGACTAGCGGGGGGGCGAAACGAGCAGTACTTC,CASSFGLAGGRNEQYF
.,TRBD1,TRBJ1-3,TRBV18,TGTGCCAGCACAAACCTGGACAGGGGGCGCTTCCAGGGTCCTGGAAACACCATATATTTT,CASTNLDRGRFQGPGNTIYF
.,TRBD2,TRBJ2-7,TRBV2,TGTGCCAGCAGTGAAGACCCCGCGGGGGGGCCGGGGTACGAGCAGTACTTC,CASSEDPAGGPGYEQYF
.,.,TRBJ2-2,TRBV5-1,TGCGCCAGCAGCCCTCGAGGCAGCACCGGGGAGCTGTTTTTT,CASSPRGSTGELFF
.,TRBD1,TRBJ2-1,TRBV25-1,TGTGCCAGCAGTTCCGGGACAGGGGCCTACAATGAGCAGTTCTTC,CASSSGTGAYNEQFF
once,TRBD1,TRBJ1-2,TRBV5-1,TGCGCCAGCAGCTACATAGACAGGGGTCTTGGCTACACCTTC,CASSYIDRGLGYTF
.,.,TRBJ2-7,TRBV11-2,TGTGCCAGCAGCTTAGGGCTTATACAGGTTTTGTGCGAGCAGTACTTC,CASSLGLIQVLCEQYF